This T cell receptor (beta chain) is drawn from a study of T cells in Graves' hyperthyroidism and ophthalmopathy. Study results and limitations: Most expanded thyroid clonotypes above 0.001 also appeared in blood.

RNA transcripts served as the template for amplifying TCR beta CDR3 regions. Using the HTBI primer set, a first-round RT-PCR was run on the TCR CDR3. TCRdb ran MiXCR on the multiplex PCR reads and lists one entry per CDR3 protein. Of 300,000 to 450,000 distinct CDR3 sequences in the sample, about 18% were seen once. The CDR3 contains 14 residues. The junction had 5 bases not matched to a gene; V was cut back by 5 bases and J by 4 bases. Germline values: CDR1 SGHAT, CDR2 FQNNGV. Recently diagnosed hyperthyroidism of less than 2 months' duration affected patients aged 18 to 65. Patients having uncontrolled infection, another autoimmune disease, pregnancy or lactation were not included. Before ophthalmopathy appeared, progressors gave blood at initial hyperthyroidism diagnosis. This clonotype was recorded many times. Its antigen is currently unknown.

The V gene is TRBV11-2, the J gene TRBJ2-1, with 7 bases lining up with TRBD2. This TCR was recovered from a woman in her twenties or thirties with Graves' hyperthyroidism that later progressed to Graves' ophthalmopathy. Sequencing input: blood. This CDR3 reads CASSPRDYYNEQFF. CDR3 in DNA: TGTGCCAGCAGCCCCCGGGACTATTACAATGAGCAGTTCTTC.